Following are 3 T cell receptor beta chains from one sample sequenced in a study of cytomegalovirus exposure and HLA in healthy donors. The PCR made use of 60 Vbeta and 13 Jbeta primers. Sequenced by immunoSEQ multiplex PCR; TCRdb stores in-frame clones only, minus some. The top ten hold approximately 1.5% of the sample, which has some 150,000 clones, approximately 80% seen once. The specimen sequenced was PBMCs. The receptor set was obtained from a male donor in good health and CMV-seronegative.

The chain is built from TRBV4-3 and TRBJ1-1; tentatively, D is TRBD1 (5 bases). There are 15 residues in the CDR3. V was pared by 0 bases and J by 1 base, with 9 bases between. Germline lookup yields CDR1 LGHNA and CDR2 YSLEER. The CDR3 spells CASSQDRRANTEAFF. The CDR3 DNA reads as TGCGCCAGCAGCCAAGATCGCAGGGCGAACACTGAAGCTTTCTTT.

This rearrangement joins TRBV27 to TRBJ2-5; D perhaps matches TRBD1 (6 bases). The CDR3 extends over 14 amino acids. Trimming stripped 4 bases from V and 3 bases from J, with 12 bases between. The germline gives CDR1 MNHEY, CDR2 SMNVEV (reference sequence). As DNA, the CDR3 is TGTGCCAGCAGTTACGGACAGAAGAAAGAGACCCAGTACTTC. Protein: CASSYGQKKETQYF.

The V gene is TRBV11-3, the J gene TRBJ2-3; 10 bases map to TRBD2. After removal of 1 base from V and 2 bases from J, the junction contained 9 bases not matched to a gene. The CDR3 spans 18 residues. The germline V gene encodes CDR1 SGHNT and CDR2 YENEEA. CDR3 region: CASSLGVLAGEHTDTQYF. DNA for the CDR3: TGTGCCAGCAGCTTAGGCGTCCTAGCGGGAGAGCACACAGATACGCAGTATTTT. The full variable domain, with the rest looked up from reference TRBV11-3 and TRBJ2-3, is EAGVVQSPRYKIIEKKQPVAFWCNPISGHNTLYWYLQNLGQGPELLIRYENEEAVDDSQLPKDRFSAERLKGVDSTLKIQPAELGDSAVYLCASSLGVLAGEHTDTQYFGPGTRLTVL.